This entry concerns a single TCR beta chain. Its matching antigen is unknown. The CDR3 loop spans 14 amino acids. This entry is derived from a study of post-analysis software for immune sequencing data. Study-wide points: When the samples were clustered directly with F measure, those that had been prepared in the same batch showed strong co-clustering. With TRBV5-6, TRBV5-1 and TRBV20-1 included, about five TRBV segments were more frequent in patients than in controls.

Every TCR beta cDNA library bore unique molecular identifiers. Using its own MiXCR run on the PCR reads, TCRdb lists one record per CDR3 protein. This table has 750,000 to 900,000 distinct CDR3 sequences, about half appearing once. This sequence joins TRBV12-3 or TRBV12-4 and TRBJ2-7, with 10 bases aligning to TRBD2. The assigned J gene may be wrong: the sequence end matches TRBJ2-5 better. The source of this sequence is a girl between 5 and 17 years old with multiple sclerosis. Sequenced material: blood. CDR3 DNA: TGTGCCAGCAGTCGTCGACTAGCGGGAGAGACCCAGTACTTC. Amino acids: CASSRRLAGETQYF.